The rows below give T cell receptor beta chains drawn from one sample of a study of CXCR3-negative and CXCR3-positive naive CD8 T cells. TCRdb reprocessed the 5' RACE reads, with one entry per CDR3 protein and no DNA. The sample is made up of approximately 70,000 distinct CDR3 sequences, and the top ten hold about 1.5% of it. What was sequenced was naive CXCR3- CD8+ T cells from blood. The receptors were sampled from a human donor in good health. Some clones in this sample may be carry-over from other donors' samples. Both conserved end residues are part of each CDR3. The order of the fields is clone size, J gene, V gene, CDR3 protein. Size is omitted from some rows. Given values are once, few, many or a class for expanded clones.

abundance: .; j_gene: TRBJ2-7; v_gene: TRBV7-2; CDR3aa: CASSLEGATQYF
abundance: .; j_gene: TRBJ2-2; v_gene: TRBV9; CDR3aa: CASSAWAGELFF
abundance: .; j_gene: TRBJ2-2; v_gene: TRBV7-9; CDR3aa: CATRETSTGELFF
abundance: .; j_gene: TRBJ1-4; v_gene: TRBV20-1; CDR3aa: CSASGQLLRGEKLFF
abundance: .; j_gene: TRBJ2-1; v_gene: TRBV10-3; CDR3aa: CAISDPSGGYNEQFF
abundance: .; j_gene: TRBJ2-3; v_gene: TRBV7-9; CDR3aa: CASSLSGDTQYF
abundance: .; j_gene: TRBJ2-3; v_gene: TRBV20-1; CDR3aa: CSAQHQEIPSTDTQYF
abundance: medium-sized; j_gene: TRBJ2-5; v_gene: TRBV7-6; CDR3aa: CASSLTSGGPRTQETQYF
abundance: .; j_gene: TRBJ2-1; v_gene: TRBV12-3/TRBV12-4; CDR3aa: CAIDGTSGSNEQFF
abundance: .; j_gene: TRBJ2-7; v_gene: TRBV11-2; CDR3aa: CASSLLTSTNEQYF
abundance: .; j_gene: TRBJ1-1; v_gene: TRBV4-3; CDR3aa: CASSQEGQGAVTEAFF
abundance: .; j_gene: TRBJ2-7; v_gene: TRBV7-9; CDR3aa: CASSILQGKNYDEQYF
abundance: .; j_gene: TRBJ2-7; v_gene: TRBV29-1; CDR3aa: CSVDRNYEQYF
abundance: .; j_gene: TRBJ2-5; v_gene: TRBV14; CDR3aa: CASRSSGGQETQYF
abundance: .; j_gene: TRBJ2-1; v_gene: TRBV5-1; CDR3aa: CASRAAYNEQFF
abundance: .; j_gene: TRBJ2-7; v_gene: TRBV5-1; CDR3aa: CASSLDGRGYEQYF
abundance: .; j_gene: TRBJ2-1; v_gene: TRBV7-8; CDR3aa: CASSLASGRAYNEQFF
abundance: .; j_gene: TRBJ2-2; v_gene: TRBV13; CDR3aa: CASSASGGPATGELFF
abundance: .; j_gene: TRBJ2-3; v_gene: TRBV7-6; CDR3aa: CASSSGVDTQYF
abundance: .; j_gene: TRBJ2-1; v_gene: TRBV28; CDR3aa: CASSPPGGAYNEQFF
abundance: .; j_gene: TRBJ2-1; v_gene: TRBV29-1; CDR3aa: CSVTGGTEQFF
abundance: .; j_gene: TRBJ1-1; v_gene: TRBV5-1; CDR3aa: CASSLGGYGTEAFF
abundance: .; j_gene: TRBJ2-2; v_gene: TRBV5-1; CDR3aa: CASSLGKYTGELFF
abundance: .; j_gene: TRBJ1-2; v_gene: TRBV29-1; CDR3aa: CSVMDRTPTTNYGYTF
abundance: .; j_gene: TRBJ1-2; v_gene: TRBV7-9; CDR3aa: CASSQGDGYTF
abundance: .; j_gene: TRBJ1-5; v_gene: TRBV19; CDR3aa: CATTGLSNQPQHF
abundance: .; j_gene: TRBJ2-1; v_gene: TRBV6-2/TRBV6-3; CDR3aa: CASSQGLAGYNEQFF
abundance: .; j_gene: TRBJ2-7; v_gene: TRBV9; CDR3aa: CASSVGLAGHEQYF
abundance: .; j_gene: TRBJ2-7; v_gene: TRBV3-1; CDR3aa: CASSPHGRGDYEQYF
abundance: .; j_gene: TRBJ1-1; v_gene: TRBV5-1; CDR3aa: CASRSGQGGTEAFF
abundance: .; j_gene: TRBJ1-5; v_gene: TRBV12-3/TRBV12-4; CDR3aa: CASTGTGSNQPQHF